The 2 T cell receptor beta chains below were found in one sample sequenced in a study of T cell responses to AZD1222 COVID-19 vaccine. TCRdb keeps only in-frame clones here, not all; method: immunoSEQ multiplex PCR. The table lists some 130,000 clones, over 90% of them singletons, with 5% to 7% in the top ten. The sequenced sample was peripheral blood, obtained on day 0 of AZD1222 vaccination. The receptors shown here come from an adult in good health.

V is TRBV12-5 and J is TRBJ1-1; D gene unclear. CDR3 length: 13 amino acids. Trimming stripped 3 bases from V and 8 bases from J, with 13 bases between. CDR1 is LGHNT and CDR2 is FRNRAP in the germline V gene. The CDR3 protein is CASGFLPTSEAFF. The CDR3 DNA reads TGTGCTAGTGGTTTTCTACCTACGAGCGAAGCTTTCTTT.

This chain links TRBV7-9 with TRBJ1-4; D unclear. Trimming took 1 base from V and 8 from J, leaving 17 bases between them. Germline CDR1 and CDR2: SEHNR and FQNEAQ (reference sequence). This CDR3 has 16 amino acids. CDR3 region: CASSLVPPGWEEKLFF. CDR3 DNA sequence: TGTGCCAGCAGCTTAGTTCCTCCCGGGTGGGAGGAAAAACTGTTTTTT.